The 18 T cell receptor beta chains in this list originate from one sample, sequenced in a study of patients and donors after allogeneic stem cell transplantation. TCRdb reprocessed the RT-PCR reads with MiXCR, giving one entry per CDR3 protein. The sample records about a million distinct CDR3 sequences, roughly 18% being singletons. Sequenced material: blood, either unsorted or a sorted T cell fraction (not recorded which). Receptors were obtained from a human donor who was either an allogeneic HSCT recipient or a stem cell or donor lymphocyte infusion donor (not recorded which). It is not recorded whose cells these are; they may come from a transplant donor.

The chain uses TRBV20-1 and TRBJ1-5; TRBD1 agrees at 8 bases. Germline lookup yields CDR1 DFQATT and CDR2 SNEGSKA (reference sequence). The CDR3 loop spans 14 amino acids. V trimming: 3 bases; J trimming: 7 bases; junction bases outside the gene matches: 8. The CDR3 loop is CSARRTGNGQPQHF. The CDR3 bases are TGCAGTGCTAGGAGGACAGGGAATGGACAGCCCCAGCATTTT.

This clonotype was observed a few times. This sequence joins TRBV2 and TRBJ1-5; 8 bases are shared with TRBD1. Per the germline V gene, CDR1 is SNHLY and CDR2 is FYNNEI. The CDR3 has 15 amino acids. Losses at the gene ends were 7 bases for V and 6 bases for J; bases not matched to a gene: 11. CDR3 sequence (DNA): TGTGCCAGCACCCAGAGGACAGGGAGGGTTCAGCCCCAGCATTTT. Translating it yields CASTQRTGRVQPQHF.

The chain employs TRBV7-6 and TRBJ1-2; D possibly corresponds to TRBD1 (5 bases). This CDR3 spans 13 amino acids. V lost 0 bases to trimming and J lost 7 bases, with 9 bases between them. Per germline, CDR1 SGHVS and CDR2 FNYEAQ. As DNA, the CDR3 is TGTGCCAGCAGCTTAGCAGGGGAAGTTGGCTACACCTTC. Translation: CASSLAGEVGYTF. The full variable domain, completed using reference TRBV7-6 and TRBJ1-2, is GAGVSQSPRYKVTKRGQDVALRCDPISGHVSLYWYRQALGQGPEFLTYFNYEAQQDKSGLPNDRFSAERPEGSISTLTIQRTEQRDSAMYRCASSLAGEVGYTFGSGTRLTVV.

This chain joins TRBV4-1 and TRBJ2-7; 10 positions agree with TRBD1. Per germline, CDR1 MGHRA and CDR2 YSYEKL. The CDR3 is 16 residues long. V lost 3 bases, J lost 3 bases, and 8 bases stayed unmatched. The CDR3 spells CASSHMSGTGVYEQYF. CDR3 in DNA: TGCGCCAGCAGCCATATGTCAGGGACAGGGGTCTACGAGCAGTACTTC.

This rearrangement joins TRBV10-3 to TRBJ1-5, with D possibly matching TRBD1 (6 bases). The CDR3 runs 15 residues. V lost 2 bases and J 3 bases, leaving 11 bases between the germline ends. Looked up from germline, CDR1 is ENHRY and CDR2 is SYGVKD. The CDR3 nucleotides are TGTGCCATCAGTGAGAAGGCAGGGGACAATCAGCCCCAGCATTTT. Translated: CAISEKAGDNQPQHF.

This chain links TRBV12-3 or TRBV12-4 with TRBJ1-5; D gene ambiguous. V lost 6 bases and J 0 bases, leaving 12 bases between the germline ends. The length of the CDR3 is 15 residues. Here the CDR3 DNA reads TGTGCCAGCAGACCCGGGCAATATAGCAATCAGCCCCAGCATTTT. Encoded protein: CASRPGQYSNQPQHF.

The rearrangement uses TRBV27 and TRBJ2-3; D gene uncertain. V shed 3 bases and J shed 7 bases, with 14 bases lying between them. Germline V CDR1 and CDR2: MNHEY, SMNVEV (reference sequence). The CDR3 sequence is 14 residues long. The CDR3 DNA sequence: TGTGCCAGCAGTTTTTTACAGAATACGCATACGCAGTATTTT. Its protein is CASSFLQNTHTQYF.

The chain links TRBV4-1 to TRBJ2-3; no definite D call. The CDR3 runs 14 residues. The V gene's germline CDR1 is MGHRA and CDR2 YSYEKL. Trimming removed 4 bases from V and 4 bases from J, with 12 bases in between. Written as DNA, the CDR3 is TGCGCCAGCAGCCTGGACGGCCCCCCAGATACGCAGTATTTT. It specifies CASSLDGPPDTQYF.

This clonotype was counted only a few times. The J gene is TRBJ2-3, the V gene TRBV9; weak D call: TRBD1 (6 bases). V shed 3 bases and J shed 0 bases, with 8 bases lying between them. Germline loops: CDR1 SGDLS, CDR2 YYNGEE. This CDR3 region has 14 residues. CDR3 coding DNA: TGTGCCAGCAGCGGAACAGGGAGCACAGATACGCAGTATTTT. Translated: CASSGTGSTDTQYF.

The chain carries TRBV28 and TRBJ2-5; 7 bases are shared with TRBD2. The CDR3 is 15 amino acids. The V gene's germline CDR1 is MDHEN and CDR2 SYDVKM. With 5 bases clipped from V and 5 bases from J, the junction kept 11 bases outside the gene matches. For the CDR3, the DNA is TGTGCCAGCAGTCCCCACTGGGGAGGGCCGGAGACCCAGTACTTC. Its translation is CASSPHWGGPETQYF.

This clonotype has a handful of counts. An end of the junction does not agree with germline; a read error may underlie this. CDR3 nucleotides: TGTGCCACTAAGGGACAGGGGACGGGCCCTAGGGATTTT. Protein product: CATKGQGTGPRDF. This chain connects TRBV10-3 to TRBJ1-5; 10 bases match TRBD1. Germline CDR1 reads ENHRY; CDR2 reads SYGVKD. The length of the CDR3 is 13 residues.

This clonotype was picked up one time. V is TRBV2 and J is TRBJ2-5; D remains unclear. Germline loops: CDR1 SNHLY, CDR2 FYNNEI. With 3 bases removed from V and 5 bases from J, the gap between germline ends came to 7 bases. This CDR3 is built from 12 residues. CDR3 sequence reads: CASSDPRETQYF. The DNA of the CDR3 is TGTGCCAGCAGTGACCCCCGGGAGACCCAGTACTTC.

Worth noting for this clonotype: The junction departs from the called germline gene at one end, perhaps through a read error. The chain has TRBV7-2 and TRBJ2-1, with 7 bases aligning to TRBD2. The CDR3 extends over 14 amino acids. The germline gives CDR1 SGHTA, CDR2 FQGNSA. For the CDR3, the DNA is TGTGCCAGCAGCTTAAATTCCAGCGGGAAAGGGAAGGTCTTC. It translates to CASSLNSSGKGKVF.

This chain connects TRBV3-1 to TRBJ2-2; TRBD1 is a possible D gene (7 bases). The CDR3 has 15 residues. Trimming cost V 3 bases and J 5 bases, with 13 bases left between them. In germline, CDR1 is LGHDT, CDR2 YNNKEL (reference sequence). The CDR3 is CASSQRTGLTGELFF. The CDR3 DNA follows: TGTGCCAGCAGCCAGAGGACAGGACTAACCGGGGAGCTGTTTTTT.

As for this clonotype: A single base separates this from a much larger clone, so it may be a read error. The chain combines TRBV13 with TRBJ2-7; 9 nucleotides align to TRBD2. Germline loops: CDR1 PRHDT, CDR2 FYEKMQ (reference sequence). This CDR3 has 15 residues. V lost 5 bases to trimming and J lost 2 bases; unmatched junction nucleotides: 7. DNA for the CDR3: TGTGCCAGCAGCCCAGAGGCGGGAGGGACCTACGAGCAGTACTTC. Translating it yields CASSPEAGGTYEQYF.

This clonotype was counted a few times. The CDR3 protein is CASSLGGSWITEAFF. The DNA for the CDR3 is TGTGCCAGCAGCTTAGGGGGTAGTTGGATCACTGAAGCTTTCTTT. This rearrangement joins TRBV7-2 to TRBJ1-1; the D is unclear. CDR3 length equals 15 residues. The V end lost 1 base, the J end lost 4 bases, and 13 bases lay between the germline ends. The germline CDR1 and CDR2 sequences are SGHTA and FQGNSA.

This clonotype has a count of ten or more. The gene calls are TRBV20-1 and TRBJ2-7, with TRBD1 matching over 9 bases. CDR1 is DFQATT, CDR2 SNEGSKA, per germline (reference sequence). The CDR3 is 13 amino acids. V lost 6 bases, J lost 3 bases, and 6 bases stayed unmatched. Here the CDR3 reads CSAKGQGGYEQYF. The CDR3 coding sequence is TGCAGTGCGAAGGGACAGGGAGGCTACGAGCAGTACTTC.

This clonotype was seen a few times. The V call is TRBV25-1, the J call TRBJ1-2, with TRBD1 as a possible D gene (5 bases). CDR3 length: 12 residues. From germline, CDR1 is MGHDK and CDR2 SYGVNS. Trimming pared 6 bases from V and 5 bases from J, leaving 10 bases between. The CDR3 nucleotides read TGTGCCAGCAGAGGGACGGTGTATGGCTACACCTTC. Translating gives CASRGTVYGYTF.